This T cell receptor beta chain was captured in a study of CD8+ T cells in alopecia areata. Between the trimmed V and J ends, which lost 3 bases and 0 bases, there was a span of 8 bases. Germline CDR1 and CDR2: NSQYPW and LRSPGD (reference sequence). The CDR3 is 15 residues long. Comments on this clone: What it recognizes is unknown. Genes and germline come from the mouse. The read finishes 4 residues shy of the CDR3 end, and the germline J gene is used to complete it.

Cell sorting was performed on pooled cutaneous lymph node cells with CD4, CD8alpha, NKG2D, NKG2ACE and other markers. Extraction of RNA preceded its reverse transcription into cDNA, which served as the sequencing template. The protocol was immunoSEQ multiplex PCR, while the TCRdb copy is restricted to in-frame clones and leaves out a portion. Singletons are absent from the sample, which has around 18,000 clones. Broader study findings: Across lesional scalp, and particularly alopecia totalis/universalis, clonality surpassed that of normal scalp.

This rearrangement joins TRBV1 to TRBJ1-4; unclear D gene. Sequenced material: CD8+ T cells sorted from a lymph node. This TCR was sampled from a C3H/HeJ mouse with alopecia areata. MHC haplotype of the strain: H2-k. Here the CDR3 reads CTCSAEQISNERLFF. The sequenced CDR3 bases are TGCACCTGCAGTGCCGAACAAATTTCCAACGAA.